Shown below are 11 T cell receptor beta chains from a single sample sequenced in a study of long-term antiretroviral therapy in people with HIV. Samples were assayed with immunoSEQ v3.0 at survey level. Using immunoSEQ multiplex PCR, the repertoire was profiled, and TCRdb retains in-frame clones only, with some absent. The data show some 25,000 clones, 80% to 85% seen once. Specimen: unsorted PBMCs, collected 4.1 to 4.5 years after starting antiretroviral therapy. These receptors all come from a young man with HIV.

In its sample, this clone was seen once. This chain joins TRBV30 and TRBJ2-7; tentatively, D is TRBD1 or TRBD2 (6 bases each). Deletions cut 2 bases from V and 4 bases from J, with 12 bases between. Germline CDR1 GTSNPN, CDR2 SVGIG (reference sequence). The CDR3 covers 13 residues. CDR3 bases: TGTGCCTGGAGTAAAGGGGGGCTTTACGAGCAGTACTTC. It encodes CAWSKGGLYEQYF.

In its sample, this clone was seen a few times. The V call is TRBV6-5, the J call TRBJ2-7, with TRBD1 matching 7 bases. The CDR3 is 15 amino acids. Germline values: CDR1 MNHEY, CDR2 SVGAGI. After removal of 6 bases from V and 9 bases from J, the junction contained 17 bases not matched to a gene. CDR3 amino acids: CASSPDPTLTGRQYF. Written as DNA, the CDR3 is TGTGCCAGCAGCCCCGACCCGACTCTGACAGGGCGGCAGTACTTC.

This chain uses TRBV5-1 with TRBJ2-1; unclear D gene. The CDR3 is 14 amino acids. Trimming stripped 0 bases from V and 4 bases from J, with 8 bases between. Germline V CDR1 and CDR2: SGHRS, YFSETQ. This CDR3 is CASSLVLEYNEQFF. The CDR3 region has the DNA TGCGCCAGCAGCTTGGTCCTAGAATACAATGAGCAGTTCTTC. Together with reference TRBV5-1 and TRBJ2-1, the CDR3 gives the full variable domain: KAGVTQTPRYLIKTRGQQVTLSCSPISGHRSVSWYQQTPGQGLQFLFEYFSETQRNKGNFPGRFSGRQFSNSRSEMNVSTLELGDSALYLCASSLVLEYNEQFFGPGTRLTVL.

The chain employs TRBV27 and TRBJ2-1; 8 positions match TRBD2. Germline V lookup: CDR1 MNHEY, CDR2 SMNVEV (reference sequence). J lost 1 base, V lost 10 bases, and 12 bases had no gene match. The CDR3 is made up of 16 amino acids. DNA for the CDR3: TGTGCCACCTCAAGTCGGGGGGGCCTTTCCTACAATGAGCAGTTCTTC. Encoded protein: CATSSRGGLSYNEQFF.

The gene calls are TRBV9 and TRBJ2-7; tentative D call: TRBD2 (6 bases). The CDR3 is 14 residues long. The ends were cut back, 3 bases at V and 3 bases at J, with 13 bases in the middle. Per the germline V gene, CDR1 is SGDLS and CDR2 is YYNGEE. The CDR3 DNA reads TGTGCCAGCAGCGCGGGGACTGGAGACTACGAGCAGTACTTC. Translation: CASSAGTGDYEQYF.

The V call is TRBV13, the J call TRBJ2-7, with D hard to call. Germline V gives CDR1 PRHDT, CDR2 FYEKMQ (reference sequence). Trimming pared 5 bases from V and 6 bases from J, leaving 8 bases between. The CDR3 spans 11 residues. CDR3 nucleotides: TGTGCCAGCAGCCGGCCCCTCGAGCAGTACTTC. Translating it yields CASSRPLEQYF.

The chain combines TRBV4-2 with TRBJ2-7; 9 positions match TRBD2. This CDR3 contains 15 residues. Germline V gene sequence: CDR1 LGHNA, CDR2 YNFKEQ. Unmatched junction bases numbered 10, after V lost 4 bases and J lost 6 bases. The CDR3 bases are TGTGCCAGCAGCCCCAGTCTAGCGGGGAGCTCCGAGCAGTACTTC. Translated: CASSPSLAGSSEQYF.

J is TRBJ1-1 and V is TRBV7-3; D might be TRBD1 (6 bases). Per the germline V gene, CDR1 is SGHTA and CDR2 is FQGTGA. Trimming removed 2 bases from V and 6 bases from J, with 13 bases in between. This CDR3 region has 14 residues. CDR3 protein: CASSLGTIGAEAFF. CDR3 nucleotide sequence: TGTGCCAGCAGCTTAGGGACAATAGGTGCTGAAGCTTTCTTT.

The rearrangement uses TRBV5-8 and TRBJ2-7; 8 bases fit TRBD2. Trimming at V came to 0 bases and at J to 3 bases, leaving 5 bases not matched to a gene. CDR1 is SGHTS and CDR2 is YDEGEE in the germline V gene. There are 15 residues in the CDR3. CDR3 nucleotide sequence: TGTGCCAGCAGCTTGGGTTTCGGGGGGGGCTACGAGCAGTACTTC. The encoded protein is CASSLGFGGGYEQYF.

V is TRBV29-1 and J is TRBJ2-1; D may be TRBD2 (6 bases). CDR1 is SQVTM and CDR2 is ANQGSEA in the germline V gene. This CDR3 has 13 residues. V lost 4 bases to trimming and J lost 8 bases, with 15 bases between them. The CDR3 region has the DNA TGCAGCGTTGGGAGGGGAAGTGCGGATGAGCAGTTCTTC. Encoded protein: CSVGRGSADEQFF.

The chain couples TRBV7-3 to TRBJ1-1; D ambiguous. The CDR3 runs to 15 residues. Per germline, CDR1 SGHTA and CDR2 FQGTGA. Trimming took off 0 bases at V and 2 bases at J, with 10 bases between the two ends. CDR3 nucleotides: TGTGCCAGCAGCTTAACCCCGCGGCCCAACACTGAAGCTTTCTTT. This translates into CASSLTPRPNTEAFF.